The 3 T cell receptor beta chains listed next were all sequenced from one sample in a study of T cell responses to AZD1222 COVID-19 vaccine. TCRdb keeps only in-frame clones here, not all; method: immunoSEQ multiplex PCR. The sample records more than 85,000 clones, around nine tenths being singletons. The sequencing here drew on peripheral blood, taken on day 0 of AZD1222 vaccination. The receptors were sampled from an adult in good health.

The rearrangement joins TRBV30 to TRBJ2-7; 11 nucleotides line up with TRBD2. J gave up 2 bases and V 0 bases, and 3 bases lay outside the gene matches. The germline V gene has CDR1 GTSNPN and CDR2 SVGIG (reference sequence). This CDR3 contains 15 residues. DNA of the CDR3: TGTGCCTGGAGTGTAGGACTAGCGGGTGCCTACGAGCAGTACTTC. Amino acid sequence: CAWSVGLAGAYEQYF.

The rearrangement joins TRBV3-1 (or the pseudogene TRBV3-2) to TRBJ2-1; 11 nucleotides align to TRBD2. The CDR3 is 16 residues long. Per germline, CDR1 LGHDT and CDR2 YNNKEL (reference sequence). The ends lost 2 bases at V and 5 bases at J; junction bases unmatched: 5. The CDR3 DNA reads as TGTGCCAGCAGCCAACTTCTAGCGGGAGGAAACAATGAGCAGTTCTTC. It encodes CASSQLLAGGNNEQFF.

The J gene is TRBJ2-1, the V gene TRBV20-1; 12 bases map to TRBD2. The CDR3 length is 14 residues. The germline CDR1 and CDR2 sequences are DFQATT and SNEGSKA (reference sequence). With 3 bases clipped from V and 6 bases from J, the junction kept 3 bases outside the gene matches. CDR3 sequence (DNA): TGCAGTGCTAGTCAACTAGCGGGAGGCAATGAGCAGTTCTTC. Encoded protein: CSASQLAGGNEQFF.